This T cell receptor (beta chain) comes out of a study of T cell changes during pregnancy in multiple sclerosis. Germline lookup yields CDR1 SGHRS and CDR2 YFSETQ. Trimming left V 3 bases short and J 3 bases short, with 13 bases between. This CDR3 has 14 amino acids. TCRdb's copy holds only in-frame clones and misses some; the assay was immunoSEQ multiplex PCR. Of under 70,000 clones in the sample, 91% are singletons; the top ten hold about 0.49%. The rearrangement joins TRBV5-1 to TRBJ2-7; D is possibly TRBD1 (6 bases). The specimen comprised CD4+ T cells from peripheral blood mononuclear cells, sampled after pregnancy. The TCR was taken from a female donor in good health, enrolled as a control in a pregnancy study. This chain's CDR3 is CASSSGAPNYEQYF. CDR3 nucleotide sequence: TGCGCCAGCAGCTCAGGGGCACCGAACTACGAGCAGTACTTC.